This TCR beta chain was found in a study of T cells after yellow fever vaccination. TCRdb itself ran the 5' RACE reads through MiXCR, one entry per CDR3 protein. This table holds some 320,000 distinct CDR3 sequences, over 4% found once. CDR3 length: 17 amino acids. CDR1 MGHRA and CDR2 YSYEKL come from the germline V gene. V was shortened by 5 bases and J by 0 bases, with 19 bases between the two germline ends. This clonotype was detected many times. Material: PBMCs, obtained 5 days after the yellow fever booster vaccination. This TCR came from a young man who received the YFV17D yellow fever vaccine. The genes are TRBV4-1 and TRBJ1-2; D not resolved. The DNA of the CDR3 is TGCGCCAGCAGCTCAGATCATCGCGGTAGGTCTAACTATGGCTACACCTTC. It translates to CASSSDHRGRSNYGYTF.